This TCR beta chain was sequenced during a study of blood T cells in healthy people across ages. The CDR3 is 16 amino acids. J was trimmed by 13 bases and V by 1 base; bases with no gene match: 16. Germline V gene lookup returns CDR1 LGHNA and CDR2 YNFKEQ. Regarding this clonotype: Antigen specificity is unknown. A much larger clone differs from this one at a single base, so this may be a read error.

Every sample gave at least 6 micrograms of total RNA when it was extracted. A second PCR of roughly 7 to 11 cycles used a sample-barcoded 5' primer and a J-beta primer mix. TCRdb itself ran the 5' RACE reads through MiXCR, one entry per CDR3 protein. The sample contains 600,000 or so distinct CDR3 sequences, approximately 30% of which appear only once. Study-wide results and caveats: Unsorted PBMCs ruled out conclusive naive versus antigen-experienced comparison. Roughly linear declines in TCR beta diversity per million T cells occurred with age. Diversity was higher, and naive CD4+ cells more numerous, in long-lived donors than in aged donors.

The V gene is TRBV4-2, the J gene TRBJ2-4; 7 nucleotides align to TRBD2. Sequenced sample: blood. The receptor's source is a woman older than 75 in good health. The CDR3, as DNA: TGTGCCAGCAGCCAAGTCCCAGCGGGGTCCTACAATGAGCAGTACTTC. Translating it yields CASSQVPAGSYNEQYF.